This passage covers 24 T cell receptor beta chains from one sample sequenced in a study of cytomegalovirus exposure and HLA in healthy donors. The repertoire was sequenced with immunoSEQ multiplex PCR; TCRdb's copy has only in-frame clones and lacks some. Altogether some 290,000 clones are present, over 75% being singletons, with the ten largest covering approximately 0.9%. Material: PBMCs. These receptors were taken from a man under 40 in good health and CMV-seronegative.

The chain employs TRBV27 and TRBJ2-1; TRBD1 matches 7 bases. After removal of 6 bases from V and 3 bases from J, the junction contained 2 bases not matched to a gene. Germline assignment: CDR1 MNHEY and CDR2 SMNVEV (reference sequence). This CDR3 has 13 residues. The CDR3 here is CASSRDSYNEQFF. DNA of the CDR3: TGTGCCAGCAGCCGGGACAGCTACAATGAGCAGTTCTTC.

The chain combines TRBV6-5 with TRBJ1-4, with D maybe TRBD1 (6 bases). The CDR3 contains 14 residues. Between the trimmed V and J ends, which lost 2 bases and 6 bases, there was a span of 10 bases. Germline lookup yields CDR1 MNHEY and CDR2 SVGAGI. The CDR3 sequence: CASSYGGPDEKLFF. The CDR3 coding sequence is TGTGCCAGCAGTTACGGGGGCCCGGATGAAAAACTGTTTTTT.

The chain links TRBV11-3 to TRBJ2-1; unclear D gene. The germline V gene encodes CDR1 SGHNT and CDR2 YENEEA. Trimming cost V 5 bases and J 0 bases, with 2 bases left between them. CDR3 length: 12 amino acids. For the CDR3, the DNA is TGTGCCAGCAGCCGCTCCTACAATGAGCAGTTCTTC. Translation gives CASSRSYNEQFF.

Worth noting for this clone: This same CDR3 is encoded by further DNA sequences in the sample. The chain is built from TRBV2 and TRBJ2-7; D not certain. Trimming removed 2 bases at V and 3 bases at J, with 2 bases between. The CDR3 loop spans 11 amino acids. The germline gives CDR1 SNHLY, CDR2 FYNNEI. The CDR3 region is CASSERYEQYF. CDR3 nucleotide sequence: TGTGCCAGCAGTGAACGCTACGAGCAGTACTTC.

The chain links TRBV18 to TRBJ1-1; TRBD1 aligns across 7 bases. Trimming removed 2 bases from V and 5 bases from J; junction bases left unmatched: 2. This CDR3 comprises 13 residues. CDR1 is KGHSH and CDR2 is LQKENI in the germline V gene. CDR3 residues: CASSPGDRTEAFF. The CDR3 bases are TGTGCCAGCTCACCAGGGGACAGAACTGAAGCTTTCTTT.

This clone has only a few counts. The chain joins TRBV4-1 to TRBJ1-4, with D uncertain. The CDR3 totals 12 residues. The germline gives CDR1 MGHRA, CDR2 YSYEKL. Deletions cut 0 bases from V and 8 bases from J, with 4 bases between. The CDR3 protein is CASSQDVEKLFF. As DNA, the CDR3 is TGCGCCAGCAGCCAAGACGTAGAAAAACTGTTTTTT.

CDR3 amino acids: CASSLSGGLGNQPQHF. The CDR3 nucleotides are TGTGCCAGCAGCTTATCGGGGGGATTGGGCAATCAGCCCCAGCATTTT. The J gene is TRBJ1-5, the V gene TRBV7-9; D may be TRBD1 (5 bases). This CDR3 is 16 amino acids long. Between the trimmed V and J ends, which lost 2 bases and 2 bases, there was a span of 13 bases. CDR1 SEHNR and CDR2 FQNEAQ come from the germline V gene (reference sequence).

The rearrangement joins TRBV27 to TRBJ1-1, with a possible D match to TRBD1 (5 bases). From germline, CDR1 is MNHEY and CDR2 SMNVEV (reference sequence). Trimming stripped 7 bases from V and 5 bases from J, with 20 bases between. The CDR3 spans 15 residues. The CDR3 region has the DNA TGTGCCAGCACCCTACTGGCGGGGGTTAATACTGAAGCTTTCTTT. It encodes CASTLLAGVNTEAFF.

This chain joins TRBV30 and TRBJ2-5; D gene unclear. From germline, CDR1 is GTSNPN and CDR2 SVGIG (reference sequence). CDR3 length: 12 residues. Trimming took off 6 bases at V and 2 bases at J, with 10 bases between the two ends. The CDR3 region is CACPVRQETQYF. In DNA, the CDR3 is TGTGCCTGTCCGGTACGACAAGAGACCCAGTACTTC.

V is TRBV7-9 and J is TRBJ1-4; D possibly corresponds to TRBD1 (5 bases). CDR1 and CDR2 (germline): SEHNR, FQNEAQ (reference sequence). The CDR3 contains 13 residues. V lost 5 bases, J lost 8 bases, and 12 bases lay in between. The CDR3 spells CASSRDLGEKLFF. The CDR3 DNA reads as TGTGCCAGCAGCCGGGACTTAGGGGAAAAACTGTTTTTT.

The V call is TRBV19, the J call TRBJ2-4; 7 bases fit TRBD1. In germline, CDR1 is LNHDA, CDR2 SQIVND (reference sequence). This CDR3 region has 16 residues. V lost 4 bases, J lost 0 bases, and 6 bases stayed unmatched. CDR3 sequence: CASSTTGTVAKNIQYF. CDR3 nucleotides: TGTGCCAGTAGTACTACGGGGACAGTAGCCAAAAACATTCAGTACTTC.

The rearrangement links TRBV2 to TRBJ2-1; the match to TRBD2 covers 8 bases. The V segment lost 11 bases and the J segment 3 bases; nucleotides outside the gene matches: 9. CDR1 SNHLY and CDR2 FYNNEI come from the germline V gene. This CDR3 is built from 14 residues. The CDR3 nucleotides are TGTGCCGGGAGCGGGGGCCTAAACTACAATGAGCAGTTCTTC. Encoded protein: CAGSGGLNYNEQFF.

This clone was seen just once. The chain combines TRBV7-9 with TRBJ2-5; D remains unclear. Germline CDR1 is SEHNR and CDR2 is FQNEAQ (reference sequence). Deletions cut 6 bases from V and 1 base from J, with 6 bases between. The length of the CDR3 is 12 residues. CDR3 nucleotides: TGTGCCAGCAGTCCTTCCCAAGAGACCCAGTACTTC. Protein: CASSPSQETQYF.

The rearrangement joins TRBV18 to TRBJ2-5; TRBD2 aligns across 10 bases. CDR3 length: 14 amino acids. Looked up from germline, CDR1 is KGHSH and CDR2 is LQKENI. The trim removed 3 bases at V and 3 bases at J, leaving 1 base unmatched. The chain's CDR3 is CASSPGLAKETQYF. The CDR3 DNA follows: TGTGCCAGCTCACCGGGACTAGCGAAAGAGACCCAGTACTTC.

This clone occurred many times. This chain links TRBV9 with TRBJ2-7, with TRBD1 matching 8 bases. The CDR3 runs 15 residues. V lost 0 bases and J lost 3; bases outside the gene matches: 5. CDR1 is SGDLS and CDR2 is YYNGEE in the germline V gene. CDR3 sequence reads: CASSVDGQGLYEQYF. In DNA form, the CDR3 reads TGTGCCAGCAGCGTAGACGGACAGGGTCTCTACGAGCAGTACTTC.

This chain uses TRBV5-1 with TRBJ2-3; TRBD2 agrees at 7 bases. This CDR3 is built from 15 residues. Germline V CDR1 and CDR2: SGHRS, YFSETQ. The V gene end was trimmed by 5 bases and the J gene end by 1 base; junction bases not matched to a gene: 7. CDR3 DNA sequence: TGCGCCAGCAGTGAGGGACGGGGGGGCACAGATACGCAGTATTTT. This encodes CASSEGRGGTDTQYF.

The genes are TRBV6-1 and TRBJ1-5; weak D call: TRBD1 (6 bases). Germline CDR1 reads MNHNS; CDR2 reads SASEGT. CDR3 length equals 15 residues. CDR3 sequence (DNA): TGTGCAGCCGACCGGGACATGGACCTTAATCAGCCCCAGCATTTT. This encodes CAADRDMDLNQPQHF.

This clone was seen more than once but under ten times. At the DNA level, this CDR3 is encoded by other sequences in the same sample as well. The chain recombines TRBV6-5 with TRBJ1-1, with D possibly TRBD1 on 5 matching bases. With 5 bases removed from V and 1 base from J, the gap between germline ends came to 5 bases. The CDR3 contains 12 residues. Germline V CDR1 and CDR2: MNHEY, SVGAGI. The CDR3 reads CASSQGNTEAFF. The CDR3, as DNA: TGTGCCAGCAGTCAGGGGAACACTGAAGCTTTCTTT.

The V and J genes are TRBV14 and TRBJ2-3; D is ambiguous. The V and J ends lost 5 bases and 2 bases respectively, with 14 bases between them. CDR1 is SGHDN and CDR2 is FVKESK in the germline V gene. The CDR3 spans 15 residues. Written as DNA, the CDR3 is TGTGCCAGCAGCAACGGCGCGGCAGTCACAGATACGCAGTATTTT. This encodes CASSNGAAVTDTQYF.

This clone was detected once. The rearrangement links TRBV6-1 to TRBJ2-5; weak D call: TRBD1 (6 bases). The V gene's germline CDR1 is MNHNS and CDR2 SASEGT. Trimming stripped 4 bases from V and 0 bases from J, with 18 bases between. The CDR3 consists of 17 residues. This CDR3 reads CASSVLKNTGYQETQYF. The CDR3 DNA reads TGTGCCAGCAGTGTTTTAAAAAATACAGGGTACCAAGAGACCCAGTACTTC.

The chain joins TRBV4-3 to TRBJ2-2, with D possibly being TRBD2 (5 bases). CDR3 size: 17 residues. CDR1 is LGHNA and CDR2 is YSLEER in the germline V gene. Trimming removed 0 bases from V and 4 bases from J, with 15 bases in between. Written as DNA, the CDR3 is TGCGCCAGCAGCCAAGACCCAGGTAGTGCGGGCACCGGGGAGCTGTTTTTT. Its protein is CASSQDPGSAGTGELFF.

The V call is TRBV6-1, the J call TRBJ2-7; 8 bases align to TRBD1. V gave up 4 bases and J gave up 2 bases; unmatched junction bases: 7. The germline CDR1 and CDR2 sequences are MNHNS and SASEGT. The CDR3 contains 15 residues. The CDR3 loop is CASSAEGTGAYEQYF. The CDR3 coding sequence is TGTGCCAGCAGTGCTGAGGGGACAGGAGCCTACGAGCAGTACTTC.

This sequence joins TRBV10-3 and TRBJ2-3; 10 bases fit TRBD1. CDR3 size: 15 residues. Germline CDR1 and CDR2: ENHRY and SYGVKD. The junction had 11 bases not matched to a gene; V was cut back by 10 bases and J by 4 bases. CDR3 bases: TGTGCCACAGCCGACAGGGGGCTCGTCGCAGATACGCAGTATTTT. It specifies CATADRGLVADTQYF.

This chain joins TRBV5-1 and TRBJ1-2; TRBD1 agrees at 7 bases. The V gene end was trimmed by 4 bases and the J gene end by 4 bases; junction bases not matched to a gene: 1. The CDR3 consists of 12 residues. The germline gives CDR1 SGHRS, CDR2 YFSETQ. The CDR3: CASSQGGYGYTF. CDR3 in DNA: TGCGCCAGCAGCCAGGGGGGCTATGGCTACACCTTC.